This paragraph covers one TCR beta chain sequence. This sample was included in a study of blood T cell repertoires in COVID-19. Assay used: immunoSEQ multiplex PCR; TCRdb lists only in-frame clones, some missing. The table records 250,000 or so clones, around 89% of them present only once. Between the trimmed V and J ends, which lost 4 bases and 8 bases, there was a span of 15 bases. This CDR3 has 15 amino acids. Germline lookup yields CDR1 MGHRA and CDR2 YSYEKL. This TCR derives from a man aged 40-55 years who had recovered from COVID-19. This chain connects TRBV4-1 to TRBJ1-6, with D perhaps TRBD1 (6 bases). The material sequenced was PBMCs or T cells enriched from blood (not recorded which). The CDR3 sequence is CASSLFRDTHSPLHF. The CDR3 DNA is TGCGCCAGCAGCCTTTTCCGGGACACCCATTCACCCCTCCACTTT.